The 23 T cell receptor beta chains presented below share a single source sample, sequenced in a study of blood T cell repertoires in COVID-19. Sequencing was performed with immunoSEQ multiplex PCR; in TCRdb, only in-frame clones are kept and a portion is missing. The sample shows hundreds of thousands of clones, almost 85% of them seen only once. Specimen: peripheral blood. These receptors originate from a man aged 45 to 65 with active or convalescent COVID-19.

The chain is built from TRBV6-5 and TRBJ1-6; D is undetermined. The length of the CDR3 is 15 residues. Germline V gene data show CDR1 as MNHEY and CDR2 as SVGAGI. With 5 bases removed from V and 6 bases from J, the gap between germline ends came to 14 bases. The CDR3 DNA reads as TGTGCCAGCAGTCAGGAAGTGACGGTTAATTCACCCCTCCACTTT. Protein sequence: CASSQEVTVNSPLHF.

This clone showed up just once. The V and J genes are TRBV7-2 and TRBJ2-3; 8 bases are a match to TRBD2. This CDR3 has 17 amino acids. The V gene's germline CDR1 is SGHTA and CDR2 FQGNSA. V was pared by 5 bases and J by 1 base, with 11 bases of the junction left unmatched. The CDR3 DNA reads as TGTGCCAGCAGCCCATTCCCACCCGGGAGGGGCACAGATACGCAGTATTTT. Its protein is CASSPFPPGRGTDTQYF.

V is TRBV5-1 and J is TRBJ2-2; D unresolved. The CDR3 has 13 residues. In germline, CDR1 is SGHRS, CDR2 YFSETQ. The V and J ends lost 7 bases and 4 bases respectively, with 11 bases between them. The CDR3 spells CASSRSPTGELFF. The CDR3 DNA is TGCGCCAGCTCACGGAGTCCCACCGGGGAGCTGTTTTTT.

The chain joins TRBV9 to TRBJ2-7, with a tentative D call TRBD1 (6 bases). The germline V and J ends were trimmed by 0 bases and 0 bases, with 10 bases remaining between them. The CDR3 loop spans 15 amino acids. Germline CDR1 reads SGDLS; CDR2 reads YYNGEE. This chain's CDR3 is CASSVGGTNSYEQYF. CDR3 in DNA: TGTGCCAGCAGCGTAGGTGGGACAAACTCCTACGAGCAGTACTTC.

V gene TRBV6-1 combines with J gene TRBJ2-5, with D perhaps matching TRBD1 (6 bases). Trimming stripped 4 bases from V and 5 bases from J, with 23 bases between. Germline CDR1 is MNHNS and CDR2 is SASEGT. CDR3 length: 17 residues. The CDR3: CASSGKTSTGIVETQYF. The CDR3 region has the DNA TGTGCCAGCAGTGGCAAGACCTCGACAGGTATCGTGGAGACCCAGTACTTC.

The V call is TRBV4-2, the J call TRBJ2-3, with TRBD2 matching 14 bases. Looked up from germline, CDR1 is LGHNA and CDR2 is YNFKEQ. The CDR3 extends over 18 amino acids. V lost 3 bases and J lost 3; bases outside the gene matches: 8. The CDR3 DNA is TGTGCCAGCAGCCACCACGCCGGACTAGCGGGAGGAACAGATACGCAGTATTTT. This encodes CASSHHAGLAGGTDTQYF.

V is TRBV19 and J is TRBJ2-7; D is perhaps TRBD1 (5 bases). Germline V gene lookup returns CDR1 LNHDA and CDR2 SQIVND (reference sequence). The CDR3 spans 15 residues. Trimming stripped 7 bases from V and 0 bases from J, with 16 bases between. The CDR3 sequence is CASTPDSHLSYEQYF. The CDR3, as DNA: TGTGCCAGTACCCCCGACAGCCACCTCTCCTACGAGCAGTACTTC.

The V and J genes are TRBV27 and TRBJ2-1; 13 positions agree with TRBD2. The CDR3 loop spans 15 amino acids. The trim removed 6 bases at V and 6 bases at J, leaving 5 bases unmatched. CDR1 MNHEY and CDR2 SMNVEV come from the germline V gene (reference sequence). The CDR3 bases are TGTGCCAGCAGCGGACTAGCGGGAGCTTCCAATGAGCAGTTCTTC. Protein: CASSGLAGASNEQFF.

This clone was seen only a few times. The chain links TRBV11-2 to TRBJ2-1; possible D gene TRBD2, 6 bases. Germline V gene sequence: CDR1 SGHAT, CDR2 FQNNGV. V was trimmed by 6 bases and J by 2 bases, leaving 17 bases between them. The CDR3 is 16 amino acids. CDR3 amino acids: CASRLGGANPYNEQFF. DNA of the CDR3: TGTGCCAGCAGGTTGGGCGGGGCTAACCCCTACAATGAGCAGTTCTTC. Variable domain in full (rest from reference TRBV11-2 and TRBJ2-1): EAGVAQSPRYKIIEKRQSVAFWCNPISGHATLYWYQQILGQGPKLLIQFQNNGVVDDSQLPKDRFSAERLKGVDSTLKIQPAKLEDSAVYLCASRLGGANPYNEQFFGPGTRLTVL.

The genes are TRBV19 and TRBJ1-2; D may be TRBD1 (6 bases). CDR3 length equals 14 residues. Germline V gives CDR1 LNHDA, CDR2 SQIVND (reference sequence). Trimming took 5 bases from V and 0 from J, leaving 10 bases between them. The CDR3 region has the DNA TGTGCCAGTAGTTGGGGGCTAACTAACTATGGCTACACCTTC. It specifies CASSWGLTNYGYTF.

The V gene is TRBV24-1, the J gene TRBJ2-5, with TRBD1 matching over 7 bases. The V and J ends lost 4 bases and 2 bases, in that order; junction bases with no gene match: 12. Germline CDR1 KGHDR, CDR2 SFDVKD. This CDR3 has 17 residues. The CDR3 spells CATSDPPTGAWQETQYF. The CDR3 coding sequence is TGTGCCACCAGTGACCCCCCTACAGGGGCATGGCAAGAGACCCAGTACTTC.

This clone was picked up one time. V is TRBV30 and J is TRBJ2-6; D is unresolved. The CDR3 spans 15 residues. V was trimmed by 7 bases and J by 0 bases, leaving 13 bases between them. Germline loops: CDR1 GTSNPN, CDR2 SVGIG (reference sequence). The CDR3 loop is CALSLLYSGANVLTF. In nucleotides, the CDR3 is TGTGCCTTATCCCTACTGTACTCTGGGGCCAACGTCCTGACTTTC.

The V gene is TRBV4-1, the J gene TRBJ2-5; D remains unclear. This CDR3 has 13 amino acids. V lost 1 base to trimming and J lost 5 bases, with 8 bases between them. Germline lookup yields CDR1 MGHRA and CDR2 YSYEKL. The CDR3 region has the DNA TGCGCCAGCAGCCAAGCTTCGTCTGAGACCCAGTACTTC. Translating gives CASSQASSETQYF.

The CDR3 protein is CASSISGAGNEQFF. The CDR3 nucleotides are TGTGCCAGCAGCATCTCGGGAGCGGGAAATGAGCAGTTCTTC. The chain carries TRBV7-2 and TRBJ2-1, with 7 bases aligning to TRBD2. Looked up from germline, CDR1 is SGHTA and CDR2 is FQGNSA. The junction had 8 bases not matched to a gene; V was cut back by 5 bases and J by 7 bases. The CDR3 covers 14 residues.

The rearrangement joins TRBV6-5 to TRBJ2-3, with a tentative D call TRBD2 (5 bases). V was trimmed by 9 bases and J by 2 bases, leaving 12 bases between them. Germline-derived CDR1 and CDR2 are MNHEY and SVGAGI. This CDR3 has 13 residues. The CDR3 bases are TGTGCCAGTGCGGACTTTCACACAGATACGCAGTATTTT. Protein product: CASADFHTDTQYF.

This sequence joins TRBV7-8 and TRBJ1-5, with D hard to call. The CDR3 sequence is 15 residues long. Trimming took 1 base from V and 3 from J, leaving 10 bases between them. Germline CDR1 is SGHVS and CDR2 is FQNEAQ. The DNA of the CDR3 is TGTGCCAGCAGCTTAGAGCCCTCCACCAATCAGCCCCAGCATTTT. Translation gives CASSLEPSTNQPQHF.

The V and J genes are TRBV5-4 and TRBJ2-7; TRBD1 agrees at 11 bases. Germline trimming cut 4 bases from V and 5 bases from J; bases unmatched to any gene: 8. CDR1 SGHNT and CDR2 YYREEE come from the germline V gene (reference sequence). The CDR3 loop spans 15 amino acids. CDR3 nucleotides: TGTGCCAGCAGCGATAACCCGGGACAGGGGGACGAGCAGTACTTC. This codes for CASSDNPGQGDEQYF. Drawing the rest from reference TRBV5-4 and TRBJ2-7, the complete variable domain is ETGVTQSPTHLIKTRGQQVTLRCSSQSGHNTVSWYQQALGQGPQFIFQYYREEENGRGNFPPRFSGLQFPNYSSELNVNALELDDSALYLCASSDNPGQGDEQYFGPGTRLTVT.

The chain recombines TRBV10-3 with TRBJ2-7; TRBD1 is a possible D gene (5 bases). The germline CDR1 and CDR2 sequences are ENHRY and SYGVKD. CDR3 size: 14 residues. Between the trimmed V and J ends, which lost 7 bases and 1 base, there was a span of 14 bases. For the CDR3, the DNA is TGTGCCATCAAAAAAGACAGAACATCCTACGAGCAGTACTTC. It is translated as CAIKKDRTSYEQYF.

The V call is TRBV7-3, the J call TRBJ1-4; TRBD1 is a possible D gene (5 bases). V shed 5 bases and J shed 8 bases, with 12 bases lying between them. Germline CDR1 reads SGHTA; CDR2 reads FQGTGA. The CDR3 consists of 13 residues. The CDR3 spells CASSVRRGEKLFF. In DNA, the CDR3 is TGTGCCAGCAGCGTCCGAAGGGGAGAAAAACTGTTTTTT.

As regards this clone: Within the sample, other DNA sequences also encode this same CDR3. The chain carries TRBV7-9 and TRBJ1-5, with 9 bases lining up with TRBD1. Per germline, CDR1 SEHNR and CDR2 FQNEAQ (reference sequence). The V gene end was trimmed by 5 bases and the J gene end by 2 bases; junction bases not matched to a gene: 1. CDR3 length equals 14 residues. CDR3 in DNA: TGTGCCAGCAGCAGGACAGGGGGCAATCAGCCCCAGCATTTT. Amino acid sequence: CASSRTGGNQPQHF.

This clone was found a few times. The chain uses TRBV14 and TRBJ2-5, with 9 bases lining up with TRBD1. Trimming took 4 bases from V and 4 from J; bases not matched to a gene: 13. This CDR3 has 17 amino acids. From germline, CDR1 is SGHDN and CDR2 FVKESK. The CDR3 nucleotides read TGTGCCAGCAGCCCAGCGGGATACAGGGGGCATTCAGAGACCCAGTACTTC. This encodes CASSPAGYRGHSETQYF.

The chain combines TRBV12-3 or TRBV12-4 with TRBJ2-7; maybe TRBD2 (6 bases). CDR3 length: 13 amino acids. V dropped 1 base and J dropped 3 bases, with 7 bases sitting between them. The CDR3 DNA reads TGTGCCAGCAGTTTAGGGACTAACTACGAGCAGTACTTC. It is translated as CASSLGTNYEQYF.

The J gene is TRBJ1-2, the V gene TRBV5-6; D is perhaps TRBD1 (5 bases). Germline lookup yields CDR1 SGHDT and CDR2 YYEEEE. V was clipped by 6 bases and J by 5 bases, with 17 bases between them. The CDR3 length is 14 residues. The CDR3 DNA reads as TGTGCCAGCACCTACACAGGAAGTGGGTATGGCTACACCTTC. The encoded protein is CASTYTGSGYGYTF.